The clone carrying this T cell receptor (beta chain) appeared a few times. What it recognizes is unknown. This specimen belongs to a study of CD8 T cells in ankylosing spondylitis. General observations from the study: Certain motif variants had earlier appeared in reactive arthritis synovial fluid and blood.

MiXCR, run by TCRdb on the 5' RACE reads, gives a single entry per CDR3 protein. This sample has some 150,000 distinct CDR3 sequences; more than 40% occur once, and the top ten carry roughly 15%. The CDR3 has 15 residues. The germline CDR1 and CDR2 sequences are SQVTM and ANQGSEA. V was pared by 3 bases and J by 2 bases, with 9 bases of the junction left unmatched. Sample: synovial fluid, either unsorted or a sorted T cell fraction (not recorded which). The sequence derives from a male donor with ankylosing spondylitis. The J gene is TRBJ2-7, the V gene TRBV29-1; 8 positions agree with TRBD2. The CDR3 spells CSVDGLSGSPYEQYF. CDR3 nucleotide sequence: TGCAGCGTTGACGGGTTGAGCGGGAGTCCCTACGAGCAGTACTTC.